Detailed here is one TCR beta chain. Its antigen remains unidentified. No clone much larger than this one lies a single base away; base qualities are absent. This sample was included in a study of shared T cell receptors in the human thymus listed by TCRdb under 2021. A note on the overall study: The study investigated the way shared, self-reactive T-cell receptor alpha chains are produced in the human thymus.

A distance of 6 bases separates the germline ends of V and J, which lose 1 base and 2 bases respectively. Sequences SGHDN (CDR1) and FVKESK (CDR2) are obtained from the germline V gene. The CDR3 goes from the cysteine to the phenylalanine over 13 residues. Only the CDR3 region is kept as DNA, spanning 39 bases read in frame from base 1. Library creation used the immunoSEQ multiplex PCR assay. Sourced from immuneACCESS, this table was stored by TCRdb with only in-frame sequences that have V and J called. A share of the clones is absent; for the studies checked, an unresolved V gene accounts for under half, and the remainder has no known explanation. This sample gives around 730,000 clones in total; 70% to 90% of them show up just once. Around 0.01% of the sample is held by the ten biggest clonotypes. This same sample was also taken into another study, of human thymus T cells. According to the second study: The donors were immunologically healthy infants in Finland who had open corrective cardiac surgery for congenital heart defects. The thymus tissue came from surgical resects taken out during corrective cardiac surgery. Both the thymic and the peripheral blood repertoires appeared to show biased V and J gene segment usage. According to the related research, thymic TCR repertoires were highly overlapping among unrelated individuals. The study described the TCR alpha and beta repertoires in roughly 8 infant thymus samples and four matching peripheral blood samples. Donor ages ranging from 7 to 244 days were recorded, and a handful of male and two female infants were included in the cohort. Thymocytes were mechanically released from the tissue and were stored as pellets of roughly 9-33 million cells at -70 degrees C. Genomic DNA was extracted from frozen cell pellets with a QIAsymphony instrument. TCRB and TCRAD loci were amplified from a standardized quantity of quality-controlled genomic DNA using the immunoSEQ multiplex PCR assay. Amplicons spanned the V(D)J region at a length sufficient to cover the CDR3 and identify V and J genes. Through the commercial immunoSEQ service, the amplicons were sequenced on an Illumina platform. Corrections for primer bias and sequencing errors followed previously described methods, while TCRAD and TCRB definitions were based on the IMGT database. The repertoires were analysed using immunoSEQ Analyzer 3.0 and VDJTools for basic statistics, V/J segment usage, diversity estimates, rarefaction and pairwise overlap. Chao1, ChaoE, Efron-Thisted, Shannon and inverse Simpson indices were used to estimate diversity, which was also estimated on datasets down-sampled to the smallest sample. Repertoire overlap was assessed by strict matching of CDR3 nucleotide sequence, V gene and J gene, and clustering was done by Jaccard-based multidimensional scaling. On average, thymus samples yielded 800,000 or so unique TCRB clonotypes, whereas blood samples yielded approximately 84,000.

The TCR was taken from a girl less than two years old with a congenital heart defect. Donor details come from another sample of the same person, matched by shared clones. The sample comprised thymocytes. The chain employs TRBV14 and TRBJ2-7, with no D gene named confidently. Read as DNA, the sequence is TGTGCCAGCAGCCAAGCTATAGCCTACGAGCAGTACTTC. Its protein reads: CASSQAIAYEQYF.